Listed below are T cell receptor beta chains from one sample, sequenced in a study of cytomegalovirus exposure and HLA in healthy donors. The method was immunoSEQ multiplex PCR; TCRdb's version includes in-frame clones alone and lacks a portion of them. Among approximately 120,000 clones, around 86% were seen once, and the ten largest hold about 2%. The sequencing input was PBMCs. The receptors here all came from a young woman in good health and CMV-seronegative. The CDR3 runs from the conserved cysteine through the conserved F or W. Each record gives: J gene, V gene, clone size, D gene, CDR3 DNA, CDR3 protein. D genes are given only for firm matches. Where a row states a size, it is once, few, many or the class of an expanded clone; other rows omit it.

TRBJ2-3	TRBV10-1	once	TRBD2	TGCGCCAGCAGGCGGGAGGGGGCAGATACGCAGTATTTT	CASRREGADTQYF
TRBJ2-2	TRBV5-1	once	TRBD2	TGCGCCAGCAGCGGGTGGCGGGAGAATGACACCGGGGAGCTGTTTTTT	CASSGWRENDTGELFF
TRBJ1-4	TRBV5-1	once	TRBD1	TGCGCCAGCAGCCCCCTGACAGGGACAAATGAAAAACTGTTTTTT	CASSPLTGTNEKLFF
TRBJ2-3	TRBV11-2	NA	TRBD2	TGTGCCAGCAGCTCCTGGACTAGCGGGTTGGCAGATACGCAGTATTTT	CASSSWTSGLADTQYF
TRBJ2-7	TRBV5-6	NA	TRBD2	TGTGCCAGCAGCTTAGGACTAGGCTCCTACGAGCAGTACTTC	CASSLGLGSYEQYF
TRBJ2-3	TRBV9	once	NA	TGTGCCAGCAGCGTGACGGGATCGATGGATACGCAGTATTTT	CASSVTGSMDTQYF
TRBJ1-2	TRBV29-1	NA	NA	TGCAGCGCTGGGTTTCGCGACAGGAGTCTTGGCTACACCTTC	CSAGFRDRSLGYTF
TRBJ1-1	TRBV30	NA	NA	TGTGCCTGGAGTGCGGAGGGGAACACTGAAGCTTTCTTT	CAWSAEGNTEAFF
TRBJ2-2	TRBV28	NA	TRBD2	TGTGCCAGCAGTCTGGGACTAGCGGGGGACACCGGGGAGCTGTTTTTT	CASSLGLAGDTGELFF
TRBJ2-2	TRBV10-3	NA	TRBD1	TGTGCCATTATTAAGGGACAGGGAGAAACCGGGGAGCTGTTTTTT	CAIIKGQGETGELFF
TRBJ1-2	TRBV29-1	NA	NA	TGCAGCGTTGGCGGGGGAAGATACTATGGCTACACCTTC	CSVGGGRYYGYTF
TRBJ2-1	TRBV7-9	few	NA	TGTGCCAGCAGCCCTATCGCCTCCGGGATAAATGAGCAGTTCTTC	CASSPIASGINEQFF
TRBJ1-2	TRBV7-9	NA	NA	TGTGCCAGCAGCCTAAACAGTGCCTATGGCTACACCTTC	CASSLNSAYGYTF
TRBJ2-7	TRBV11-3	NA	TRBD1	TGTGCCAGCAGCCTCCGGGACAGGGCCTACGAGCAGTACTTC	CASSLRDRAYEQYF
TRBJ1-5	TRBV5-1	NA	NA	TGCGCCAGCAGCTTTACAGGAGGGAGCAATCAGCCCCAGCATTTT	CASSFTGGSNQPQHF
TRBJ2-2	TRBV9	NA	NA	TGTGCCAGCAGCGTAGGAGCGGACTACACCGGGGAGCTGTTTTTT	CASSVGADYTGELFF
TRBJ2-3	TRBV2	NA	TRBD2	TGTGCCAGCAGAACTGGACTAGCGGGAGGGCGAAATACGCAGTATTTT	CASRTGLAGGRNTQYF
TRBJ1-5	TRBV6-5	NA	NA	TGTGCCAGCAGCCCATATCCAGGGTACAATCAGCCCCAGCATTTT	CASSPYPGYNQPQHF
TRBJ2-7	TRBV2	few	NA	TGTGCCAGCAGAGGGACCGGGAGCTCCTACGAGCAGTACTTC	CASRGTGSSYEQYF
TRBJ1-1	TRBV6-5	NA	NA	TGTGCCAGCAAAACGGGGGGCTCTGAAGCTTTCTTT	CASKTGGSEAFF
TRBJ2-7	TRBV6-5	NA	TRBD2	TGTGCCAGCAGTCTAGCGGGAGTCGGCTACGAGCAGTACTTC	CASSLAGVGYEQYF
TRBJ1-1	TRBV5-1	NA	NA	TGCGCCAGCCGCCCGTGGGGGGGAGACACTGAAGCTTTCTTT	CASRPWGGDTEAFF
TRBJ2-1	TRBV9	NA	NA	TGTGCCAGCAGCGTAGCCGGGAGTAGGCACAATGAGCAGTTCTTC	CASSVAGSRHNEQFF
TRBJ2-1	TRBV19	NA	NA	TGTGCCAGTAGTATGGTGCTGTGGAGGGCGGACAATGAGCAGTTCTTC	CASSMVLWRADNEQFF
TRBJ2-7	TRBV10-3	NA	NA	TGTGCCATCGCGACAGGCCGCGAGCAGTACTTC	CAIATGREQYF
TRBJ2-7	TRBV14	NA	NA	TGTGCCAGCAGCCAGCCCCTAGAGCACGAGCAGTACTTC	CASSQPLEHEQYF
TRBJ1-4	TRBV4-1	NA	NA	TGCGCCAGCAGCCCAATAACCTCCGGGACATTCGGAAAACTGTTTTTT	CASSPITSGTFGKLFF
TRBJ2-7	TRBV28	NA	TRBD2	TGTGCCAGCAGTAGCGGGACGAGCGAGCAGTACTTC	CASSSGTSEQYF
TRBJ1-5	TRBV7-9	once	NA	TGTGCCAGCAGCCTGACAGGCGGACAGCCCCAGCATTTT	CASSLTGGQPQHF
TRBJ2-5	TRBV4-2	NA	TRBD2	TGTGCCAGCAGCCAAGAGGTTGGACTAGCTAAGGAGACCCAGTACTTC	CASSQEVGLAKETQYF
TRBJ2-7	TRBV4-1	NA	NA	TGCGCCAGCAGCCGTATGGAGGGCGCGTACGAGCAGTACTTC	CASSRMEGAYEQYF